The present T cell receptor (beta chain) was sequenced within a study of control samples from healthy donors and cancer patients. Assay: immunoSEQ multiplex PCR; the TCRdb copy retains only in-frame clones and omits some. The table lists 95,000 to 150,000 clones, approximately 92% of them singletons, with over 0.5% in the top ten. V was pared by 9 bases and J by 3 bases, with 9 bases between. This CDR3 comprises 12 residues. Germline loops: CDR1 ENHRY, CDR2 SYGVKD. This receptor was identified in a man older than 75 with head and neck cancer. The chain recombines TRBV10-3 with TRBJ1-5; D is unclear. The sample consisted of PBMCs. The CDR3 here is CAIGDLNQPQHF. In DNA, the CDR3 is TGTGCCATAGGCGACCTCAATCAGCCCCAGCATTTT.